Shown below are 5 T cell receptor beta chains from a single sample sequenced in a study of control samples from healthy donors and cancer patients (dated by TCRdb to 2019 to 2021). The protocol used for the library was the immunoSEQ multiplex PCR assay. TCRdb holds this immuneACCESS table with in-frame rearrangements only. Some clones are missing; in checked studies, unresolved V genes explain under half, and the rest has no known cause. This sample comprises 150,000 to 160,000 clones, approximately 96% of them detected only once. The top ten hold 5.5% to 6% of the sample. The sequencing input was blood. The source of these receptors is a man in his forties in good health.

This clone came up a few times. V is TRBV7-8 and J is TRBJ1-4; 9 nucleotides align to TRBD1. Germline V gene sequence: CDR1 SGHVS, CDR2 FQNEAQ. V gave up 5 bases and J gave up 5 bases; unmatched junction bases: 3. The CDR3 has 14 residues. The CDR3: CASSRGQGNEKLFF. The CDR3, as DNA: TGTGCCAGCAGCCGTGGACAGGGGAATGAAAAACTGTTTTTT.

The count of this clone is one. The chain links TRBV12-3 or TRBV12-4 to TRBJ1-1, with a possible D match to TRBD1 (5 bases). V lost 6 bases and J 4 bases, leaving 12 bases between the germline ends. CDR3 length equals 13 residues. In DNA, the CDR3 is TGTGCCAGCAGACTAGGACAAGCCACTGAAGCTTTCTTT. Translation: CASRLGQATEAFF.

In its sample, this clone was seen once. CDR3 sequence (DNA): TGTGCCAGCAGTTACGAATCCTATGGCTACACCTTC. Its protein is CASSYESYGYTF. The rearrangement joins TRBV6-2 or TRBV6-3 to TRBJ1-2; no clear D. CDR1 and CDR2 (germline): MNHEY, SVGEGT. This CDR3 contains 12 residues. Trimming removed 2 bases from V and 4 bases from J, with 5 bases in between.

V is TRBV24-1 and J is TRBJ2-1; 11 bases match TRBD2. CDR1 and CDR2 from the germline V gene are KGHDR and SFDVKD. V dropped 3 bases and J dropped 10; count of bases not matched to a gene: 7. The CDR3 is 15 residues long. CDR3 residues: CATSDPTSGEREQFF. The CDR3 DNA reads as TGTGCCACCAGTGATCCGACTAGCGGGGAGCGGGAGCAGTTCTTC.

The V call is TRBV15, the J call TRBJ1-5; the D is unclear. The CDR3 loop spans 14 amino acids. The germline V gene encodes CDR1 LNHNV and CDR2 YYDKDF (reference sequence). V lost 5 bases to trimming and J lost 4 bases, with 12 bases between them. The CDR3: CATSEGTANQPQHF. For the CDR3, the DNA is TGTGCCACCAGCGAGGGAACAGCGAATCAGCCCCAGCATTTT.